These 11 T cell receptor beta chains were all obtained from the same sample, sequenced in a study of tumor-infiltrating lymphocytes in primary liver carcinoma. Both blood RNA, taken from unsorted whole blood, and germline DNA were extracted. From approximately 530 ng of total RNA, TCR beta-specific cDNA was reverse-transcribed using a constant-region primer. Construction of TCR beta libraries relied on three successive nested multiplex PCR rounds employing slightly modified ARM-PCR. The two initial PCR rounds, roughly 9 cycles each, used TRBV1-TRBV30 forward and C-beta reverse primers. Each CDR3 protein gets one entry after TCRdb re-called the multiplex PCR reads with MiXCR. The sample has 150,000 to 200,000 distinct CDR3 sequences; 50% to 75% are singletons. Sequencing was performed on peripheral blood. These receptors originate from a man aged 35-49 years with primary liver carcinoma and hepatitis B virus infection.

This chain connects TRBV6-5 to TRBJ2-1; no reliable D call. Germline CDR1 reads MNHEY; CDR2 reads SVGAGI. The CDR3 loop spans 14 amino acids. Deletions cut 5 bases from V and 6 bases from J, with 14 bases between. The CDR3 protein is CASSNDVSSNEQFF. The CDR3 coding sequence is TGTGCCAGCAGTAACGATGTCAGTTCCAATGAGCAGTTCTTC.

There are a few counts of this clonotype. The J gene is TRBJ2-2, the V gene TRBV12-3 or TRBV12-4, with 7 nucleotides matching TRBD2. The CDR3 is 14 amino acids. Trimming removed 9 bases from V and 7 bases from J; junction bases left unmatched: 11. The CDR3 DNA reads TGTGCCAGTCGTCCTACGGGAGGAAACGGGGAGCTGTTTTTT. This encodes CASRPTGGNGELFF.

This clonotype was seen a single time. This may come from a read error, since a much larger clone is one base off. J is TRBJ2-3 and V is TRBV10-1; no clear D gene. Germline CDR1 is WNHNN and CDR2 is SYGVQD (reference sequence). The CDR3 totals 17 residues. CDR3 in amino acids: CASSKSRGRVGTDTQYF. In DNA form, the CDR3 reads TGCGCCAGCAGTAAGTCGAGAGGCCGGGTGGGCACAGATACGCAGTATTTT.

The chain joins TRBV5-1 to TRBJ1-2; 7 bases line up with TRBD1. The V segment lost 4 bases and the J segment 4 bases; nucleotides outside the gene matches: 13. The CDR3 runs 16 residues. Germline values: CDR1 SGHRS, CDR2 YFSETQ. The CDR3 nucleotides are TGCGCCAGCAGCCTCACCCGGGACAGCGGGGGCTATGGCTACACCTTC. Its translation is CASSLTRDSGGYGYTF. The whole variable domain, filled in from reference TRBV5-1 and TRBJ1-2, reads KAGVTQTPRYLIKTRGQQVTLSCSPISGHRSVSWYQQTPGQGLQFLFEYFSETQRNKGNFPGRFSGRQFSNSRSEMNVSTLELGDSALYLCASSLTRDSGGYGYTFGSGTRLTVV.

To note about this clonotype: This may be a read error, as it is one base from a much larger clone. The V gene is TRBV11-2, the J gene TRBJ1-3, with unresolved D. V dropped 7 bases and J dropped 4 bases, with 23 bases sitting between them. The CDR3 loop spans 17 amino acids. The V gene's germline CDR1 is SGHAT and CDR2 FQNNGV. The CDR3 loop reads CASNSSGVTRSGNTIYF. The CDR3 coding sequence is TGTGCCAGCAACTCGTCCGGTGTCACCCGAAGCGGAAACACCATATATTTT.

This clonotype was counted a few times. The gene calls are TRBV29-1 and TRBJ2-2; TRBD2 matches at 13 bases. Germline V gene lookup returns CDR1 SQVTM and CDR2 ANQGSEA. V dropped 6 bases and J dropped 7; count of bases not matched to a gene: 8. The CDR3 totals 15 residues. DNA for the CDR3: TGCAGCGTAGCCGGGACTAGCGGGACCCTCGGGGAGCTGTTTTTT. Translated: CSVAGTSGTLGELFF.

The V call is TRBV20-1, the J call TRBJ2-5; 8 positions match TRBD2. CDR3 length: 14 residues. The germline gives CDR1 DFQATT, CDR2 SNEGSKA (reference sequence). V dropped 2 bases and J dropped 1; count of bases not matched to a gene: 3. CDR3 sequence (DNA): TGCAGTGCTAGACTAGCGGGCCGCCAAGAGACCCAGTACTTC. Its translation is CSARLAGRQETQYF.

This clonotype has only one observation. The rearrangement joins TRBV7-9 to TRBJ2-7; 9 bases agree with TRBD2. The CDR3 length is 18 residues. The junction had 17 bases not matched to a gene; V was cut back by 5 bases and J by 3 bases. Germline CDR1 and CDR2: SEHNR and FQNEAQ (reference sequence). The CDR3 reads CASSPADWGSGSSYEQYF. CDR3 DNA: TGTGCCAGCAGCCCCGCCGATTGGGGTAGCGGGAGTAGCTACGAGCAGTACTTC.

The chain couples TRBV10-3 to TRBJ2-7; 13 bases match TRBD2. Trimming removed 9 bases from V and 4 bases from J; junction bases left unmatched: 3. The CDR3 spans 13 residues. Germline lookup yields CDR1 ENHRY and CDR2 SYGVKD. Here the CDR3 DNA reads TGTGCCATGCGGACTAGCGGGAGTTACGAGCAGTACTTC. It encodes CAMRTSGSYEQYF.

The chain employs TRBV11-2 and TRBJ1-5; the D gene is possibly TRBD1 (6 bases). This CDR3 region has 13 residues. The germline V and J ends were trimmed by 10 bases and 7 bases, with 17 bases remaining between them. Germline CDR1 SGHAT, CDR2 FQNNGV. CDR3 nucleotide sequence: TGTGCCATCACCTTAGGGGGTACGCAGCCCCAGCATTTT. This encodes CAITLGGTQPQHF.

This clonotype was seen only once. This rearrangement joins TRBV29-1 to TRBJ2-1, with 7 bases identical to TRBD1. The germline CDR1 and CDR2 sequences are SQVTM and ANQGSEA. V shed 1 base, J shed 8 bases, and the junction held 11 bases outside the gene matches. The CDR3 length is 15 residues. CDR3 in amino acids: CSVEAPSRGIDEQFF. CDR3 coding DNA: TGCAGCGTTGAAGCTCCTAGCAGGGGGATCGATGAGCAGTTCTTC.